This T cell receptor (beta chain) was captured in a study of cytomegalovirus exposure and HLA in healthy donors. Study outcomes and limitations: For cytomegalovirus status, the classifier reportedly gave diagnoses with high specificity and sensitivity.

TCRdb's copy holds only in-frame clones and misses some; the assay was immunoSEQ multiplex PCR. The table includes fewer than 400,000 clones, approximately 86% detected once. Regarding this clone: Its antigen is not known.

The CDR3 length is 15 residues. Trimming cost V 4 bases and J 8 bases; bases outside gene matches: 7. The germline V gene has CDR1 SGHNT and CDR2 YYREEE (reference sequence). This clonotype was obtained from a young man in good health and CMV-seronegative. Sequenced: PBMCs. The chain joins TRBV5-4 to TRBJ1-6; 9 bases are shared with TRBD1. Here the CDR3 DNA reads TGTGCCAGCAGCCGCGAGGGACAGGGAGATTCACCCCTCCACTTT. Protein product: CASSREGQGDSPLHF.